This T cell receptor beta chain stems from a study of cytomegalovirus exposure and HLA in healthy donors. General study points: The classifier, whose performance was assessed in both the original and validation cohorts, reportedly diagnosed cytomegalovirus status with high specificity and sensitivity.

Concerning this clone itself: No antigen is known for it.

CDR1 and CDR2 from the germline V gene are MNHNY and SVGAGI (reference sequence). The CDR3 has 15 amino acids. J lost 4 bases, V lost 2 bases, and 5 bases had no gene match. Both 60 Vbeta primers and 13 Jbeta primers went into the PCR. Only in-frame clones appear in the TCRdb table, and some are missing; sequencing was by immunoSEQ multiplex PCR. This table has approximately 170,000 clones, around 78% appearing once. This clonotype originated in a woman aged 25 to 39 in good health and CMV-seropositive. This chain links TRBV6-6 with TRBJ2-1, with 7 bases aligning to TRBD1. Sequenced material: PBMCs. The CDR3 spells CASSYEQGFYNEQFF. The CDR3 DNA reads TGTGCCAGCAGTTACGAACAGGGGTTTTACAATGAGCAGTTCTTC.